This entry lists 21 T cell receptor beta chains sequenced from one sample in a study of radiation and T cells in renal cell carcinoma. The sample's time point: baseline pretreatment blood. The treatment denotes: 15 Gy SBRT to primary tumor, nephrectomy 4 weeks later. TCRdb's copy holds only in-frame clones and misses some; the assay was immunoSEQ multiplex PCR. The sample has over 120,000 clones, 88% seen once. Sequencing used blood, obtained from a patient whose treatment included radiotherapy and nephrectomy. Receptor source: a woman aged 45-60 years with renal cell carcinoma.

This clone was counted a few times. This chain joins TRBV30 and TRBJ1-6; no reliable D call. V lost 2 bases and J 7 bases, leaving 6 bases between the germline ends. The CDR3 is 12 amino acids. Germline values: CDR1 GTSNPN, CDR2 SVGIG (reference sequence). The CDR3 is CAWSYSNSPLHF. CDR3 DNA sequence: TGTGCCTGGAGTTACTCCAATTCACCCCTCCACTTT.

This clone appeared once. The CDR3: CASSLNSGQPYEQYF. Here the CDR3 DNA reads TGCGCCAGCAGCTTGAATTCGGGACAGCCCTACGAGCAGTACTTC. The chain links TRBV5-1 to TRBJ2-7; the match to TRBD1 covers 7 bases. The CDR3 consists of 15 residues. Germline lookup yields CDR1 SGHRS and CDR2 YFSETQ. Trimming removed 1 base from V and 2 bases from J; junction bases left unmatched: 6.

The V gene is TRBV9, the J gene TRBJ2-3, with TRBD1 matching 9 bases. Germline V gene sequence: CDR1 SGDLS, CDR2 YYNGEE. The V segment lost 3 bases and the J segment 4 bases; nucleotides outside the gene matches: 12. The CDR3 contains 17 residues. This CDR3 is CASSAFPGQGWADTQYF. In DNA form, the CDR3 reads TGTGCCAGCAGCGCCTTCCCGGGACAGGGTTGGGCAGATACGCAGTATTTT.

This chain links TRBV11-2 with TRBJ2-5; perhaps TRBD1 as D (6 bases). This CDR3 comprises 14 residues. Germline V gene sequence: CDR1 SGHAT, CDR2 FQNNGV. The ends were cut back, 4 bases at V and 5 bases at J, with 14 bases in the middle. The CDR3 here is CASSSLRGWETQYF. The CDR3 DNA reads TGTGCCAGCAGCTCCCTCAGGGGATGGGAGACCCAGTACTTC.

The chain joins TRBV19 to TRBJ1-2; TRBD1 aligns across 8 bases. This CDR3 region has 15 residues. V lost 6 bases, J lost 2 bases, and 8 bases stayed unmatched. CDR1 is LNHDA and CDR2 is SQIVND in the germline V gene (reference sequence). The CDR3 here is CASRETDRANYGYTF. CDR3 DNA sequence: TGTGCCAGTAGAGAAACGGACAGGGCGAACTATGGCTACACCTTC.

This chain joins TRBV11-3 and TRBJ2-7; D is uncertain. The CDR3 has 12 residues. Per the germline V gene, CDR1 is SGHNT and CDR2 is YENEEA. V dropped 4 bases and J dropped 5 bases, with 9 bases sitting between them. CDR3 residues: CASSSSGDEQYF. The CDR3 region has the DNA TGTGCCAGCAGCTCCTCCGGTGACGAGCAGTACTTC.

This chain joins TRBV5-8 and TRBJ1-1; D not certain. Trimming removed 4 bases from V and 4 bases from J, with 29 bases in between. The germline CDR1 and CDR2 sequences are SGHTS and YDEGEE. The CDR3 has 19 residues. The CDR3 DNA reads TGTGCCAGCAGCGAAGCTCCGGGATCGGGCGCGACATCTCGCACTGAAGCTTTCTTT. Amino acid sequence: CASSEAPGSGATSRTEAFF.

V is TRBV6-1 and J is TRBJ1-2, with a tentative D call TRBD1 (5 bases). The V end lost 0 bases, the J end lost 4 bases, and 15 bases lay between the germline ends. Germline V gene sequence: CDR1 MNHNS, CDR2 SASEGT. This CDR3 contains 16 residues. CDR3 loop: CASSEAILGVGYGYTF. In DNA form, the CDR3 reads TGTGCCAGCAGTGAAGCTATCCTGGGGGTGGGCTATGGCTACACCTTC.

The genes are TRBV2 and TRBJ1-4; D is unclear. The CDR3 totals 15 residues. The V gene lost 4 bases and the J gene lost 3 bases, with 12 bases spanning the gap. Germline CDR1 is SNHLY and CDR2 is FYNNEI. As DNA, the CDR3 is TGTGCCAGCAGTGCCCGGGGAGGCCCTAATGAAAAACTGTTTTTT. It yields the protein CASSARGGPNEKLFF.

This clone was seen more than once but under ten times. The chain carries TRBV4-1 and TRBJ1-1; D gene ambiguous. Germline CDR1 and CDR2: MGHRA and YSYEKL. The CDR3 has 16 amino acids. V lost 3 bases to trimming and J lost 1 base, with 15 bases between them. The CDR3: CASSHFSHPGNTEAFF. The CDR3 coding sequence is TGCGCCAGCAGCCATTTCTCCCACCCGGGGAACACTGAAGCTTTCTTT.

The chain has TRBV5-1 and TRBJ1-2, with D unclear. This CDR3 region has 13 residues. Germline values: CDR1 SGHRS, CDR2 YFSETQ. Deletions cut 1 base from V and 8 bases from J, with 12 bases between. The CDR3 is CASSLNGRTGYTF. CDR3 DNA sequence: TGCGCCAGCAGCTTGAATGGCCGGACCGGCTACACCTTC.

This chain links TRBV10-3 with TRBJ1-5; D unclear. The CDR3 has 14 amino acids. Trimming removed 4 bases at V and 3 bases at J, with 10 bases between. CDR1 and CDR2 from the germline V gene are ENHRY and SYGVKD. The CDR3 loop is CAISGTAYNQPQHF. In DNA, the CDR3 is TGTGCCATCAGTGGGACGGCCTACAATCAGCCCCAGCATTTT.

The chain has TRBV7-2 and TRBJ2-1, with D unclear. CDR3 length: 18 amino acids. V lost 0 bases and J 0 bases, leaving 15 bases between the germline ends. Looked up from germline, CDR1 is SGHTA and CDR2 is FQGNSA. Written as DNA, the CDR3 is TGTGCCAGCAGCTTAGCGCCTGGCAGACGAAGCTCCTACAATGAGCAGTTCTTC. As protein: CASSLAPGRRSSYNEQFF.

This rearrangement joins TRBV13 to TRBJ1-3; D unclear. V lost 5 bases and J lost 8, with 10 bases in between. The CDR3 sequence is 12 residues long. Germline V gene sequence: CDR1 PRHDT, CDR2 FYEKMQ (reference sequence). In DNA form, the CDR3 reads TGTGCCAGCAGCCTTGGGATTTACACCATATATTTT. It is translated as CASSLGIYTIYF.

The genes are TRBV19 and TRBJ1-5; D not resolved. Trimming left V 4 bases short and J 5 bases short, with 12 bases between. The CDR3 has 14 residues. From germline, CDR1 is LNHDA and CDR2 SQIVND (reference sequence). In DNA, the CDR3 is TGTGCCAGTAGTAACGGGGATTCCCATCAGCCCCAGCATTTT. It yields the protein CASSNGDSHQPQHF.

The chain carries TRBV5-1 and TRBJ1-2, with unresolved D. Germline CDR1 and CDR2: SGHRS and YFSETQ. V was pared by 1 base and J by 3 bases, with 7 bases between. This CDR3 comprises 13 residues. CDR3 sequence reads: CASSLSADYGYTF. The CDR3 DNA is TGCGCCAGCAGCTTGAGTGCGGACTATGGCTACACCTTC.

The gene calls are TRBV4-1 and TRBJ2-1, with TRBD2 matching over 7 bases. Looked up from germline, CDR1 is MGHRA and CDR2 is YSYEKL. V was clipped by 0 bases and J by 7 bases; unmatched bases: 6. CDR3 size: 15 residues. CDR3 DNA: TGCGCCAGCAGCCAAGAACTAGCGTGGAGGAATGAGCAGTTCTTC. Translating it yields CASSQELAWRNEQFF.

The chain's CDR3 is CASSQESTRAGNTIYF. The DNA for the CDR3 is TGCGCCAGCAGCCAAGAATCCACCAGGGCTGGAAACACCATATATTTT. This rearrangement joins TRBV4-1 to TRBJ1-3; D is possibly TRBD1 (5 bases). Germline V lookup: CDR1 MGHRA, CDR2 YSYEKL. V lost 0 bases and J 2 bases, leaving 11 bases between the germline ends. The CDR3 consists of 16 residues.

CDR3 sequence (DNA): TGTGCCATCAGGGACGGTGGAAATCAGCCCCAGCATTTT. Encoded protein: CAIRDGGNQPQHF. The chain couples TRBV10-3 to TRBJ1-5; D not resolved. V was shortened by 6 bases and J by 4 bases, with 10 bases between the two germline ends. CDR1 is ENHRY and CDR2 is SYGVKD in the germline V gene. This CDR3 contains 13 residues.

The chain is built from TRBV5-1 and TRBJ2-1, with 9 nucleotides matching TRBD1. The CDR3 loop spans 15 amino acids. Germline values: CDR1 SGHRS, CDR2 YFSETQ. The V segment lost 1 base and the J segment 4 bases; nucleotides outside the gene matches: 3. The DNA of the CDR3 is TGCGCCAGCAGCTTGAACAGGGGGCGTTACAATGAGCAGTTCTTC. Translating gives CASSLNRGRYNEQFF.

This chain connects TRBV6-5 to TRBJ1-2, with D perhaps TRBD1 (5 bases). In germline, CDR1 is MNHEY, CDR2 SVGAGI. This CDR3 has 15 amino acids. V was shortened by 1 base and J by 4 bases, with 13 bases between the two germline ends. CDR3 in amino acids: CASSYYTGRSYGYTF. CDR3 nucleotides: TGTGCCAGCAGTTACTACACGGGACGGAGCTATGGCTACACCTTC.